The T cell receptor (beta chain) described here comes from a study of cytomegalovirus exposure and HLA in healthy donors. Study observations and caveats: Roughly even sequencing depth across donors was the assumption behind the presence/absence analyses. CMV serostatus stood as the only immune exposure information on hand. Researchers catalogued approximately 160 TCR beta chains as cytomegalovirus-associated.

Everyone who donated was a healthy bone marrow donor. Researchers ran the PCR with 60 Vbeta and 13 Jbeta primers. The table came from immunoSEQ multiplex PCR; TCRdb's copy has only in-frame clones and leaves some out. The sample has 150,000 to 200,000 clones; 75% to 80% are singletons. Comment on this clone: Its antigen is currently unknown.

CDR3 size: 19 residues. Looked up from germline, CDR1 is SGHDT and CDR2 is YYEEEE. J lost 4 bases, V lost 4 bases, and 18 bases had no gene match. The receptor's source is a man aged 50-60 years in good health and CMV-seropositive. The rearrangement links TRBV5-6 to TRBJ2-2; 8 bases are shared with TRBD2. The specimen sequenced was PBMCs. The CDR3 spells CASSPPGGGRGASTGELFF. The DNA of the CDR3 is TGTGCCAGCAGCCCCCCGGGGGGAGGGCGGGGGGCCTCCACCGGGGAGCTGTTTTTT.